These 30 T cell receptor beta chains were all obtained from the same sample, sequenced in a study of blood T cell repertoires in COVID-19. Profiling relied on immunoSEQ multiplex PCR, and the TCRdb table lists in-frame clones only, not all of them. The sample has about 280,000 clones, roughly nine tenths seen once. Material: PBMCs or T cells enriched from blood (not recorded which). The receptors were gathered from a woman in her sixties or seventies who had recovered from COVID-19.

The chain recombines TRBV28 with TRBJ2-3, with 12 bases aligning to TRBD2. V shed 2 bases and J 2 bases; nucleotides not matched to a gene: 5. Germline CDR1 MDHEN, CDR2 SYDVKM. This CDR3 region has 17 residues. The CDR3 reads CASSLGGLAGFTDTQYF. The DNA of the CDR3 is TGTGCCAGCAGTTTAGGAGGACTAGCGGGGTTCACAGATACGCAGTATTTT.

This rearrangement joins TRBV28 to TRBJ1-1; TRBD1 matches 8 bases. Germline-derived CDR1 and CDR2 are MDHEN and SYDVKM. The J segment lost 4 bases and the V segment lost 5 bases, leaving 6 bases of the junction unmatched. This CDR3 is built from 14 residues. CDR3 in DNA: TGTGCCAGCAGTCTACAGGGGGGGTCCACTGAAGCTTTCTTT. Encoded protein: CASSLQGGSTEAFF.

The chain couples TRBV11-3 to TRBJ2-5; TRBD1 might be the D (6 bases). This CDR3 spans 14 amino acids. With 5 bases removed from V and 6 bases from J, the gap between germline ends came to 16 bases. The germline gives CDR1 SGHNT, CDR2 YENEEA. CDR3 in amino acids: CASSLGHQGKTQYF. The CDR3 DNA is TGTGCCAGCAGCCTGGGACACCAGGGCAAGACCCAGTACTTC.

The V gene is TRBV7-9, the J gene TRBJ2-3; D gene unclear. Germline-derived CDR1 and CDR2 are SEHNR and FQNEAQ (reference sequence). V was clipped by 3 bases and J by 6 bases, with 22 bases between them. The CDR3 totals 17 residues. The CDR3 here is CASSLSALRAMEDTQYF. Here the CDR3 DNA reads TGTGCCAGCAGCTTGTCGGCCCTACGAGCCATGGAGGATACGCAGTATTTT.

The chain is built from TRBV6-5 and TRBJ1-6; D might be TRBD1 (5 bases). The CDR3 covers 13 residues. The germline V gene has CDR1 MNHEY and CDR2 SVGAGI. V lost 7 bases to trimming and J lost 7 bases, with 11 bases between them. The CDR3 here is CASMTALNSPLHF. The CDR3 coding sequence is TGTGCCAGCATGACAGCCCTAAATTCACCCCTCCACTTT.

The chain employs TRBV10-1 and TRBJ2-1, with TRBD2 identical over 12 bases. J was trimmed by 12 bases and V by 5 bases; bases with no gene match: 8. This CDR3 region has 14 residues. CDR1 is WNHNN and CDR2 is SYGVQD in the germline V gene (reference sequence). The CDR3 DNA sequence: TGCGCCAGCAGTCAGACTAGCGGGAGTAATTGGCAGTTCTTC. As protein: CASSQTSGSNWQFF.

V gene TRBV5-1 combines with J gene TRBJ1-2; no clear D gene. This CDR3 has 17 amino acids. The germline V and J ends were trimmed by 1 base and 6 bases, with 22 bases remaining between them. Germline-derived CDR1 and CDR2 are SGHRS and YFSETQ. The CDR3 sequence: CASSLWIAGKLRNGYTF. Written as DNA, the CDR3 is TGCGCCAGCAGCTTGTGGATTGCGGGGAAACTAAGGAATGGCTACACCTTC.

This rearrangement joins TRBV30 to TRBJ1-2; 8 positions agree with TRBD1. Trimming at V came to 0 bases and at J to 3 bases, leaving 6 bases not matched to a gene. Germline-derived CDR1 and CDR2 are GTSNPN and SVGIG (reference sequence). This CDR3 region has 15 residues. CDR3 sequence (DNA): TGTGCCTGGAGTGTACGTCAGGGGGCGGACTATGGCTACACCTTC. Its protein is CAWSVRQGADYGYTF.

CDR3 coding DNA: TGTGCCAGCGAAAATAGCGGGAGCTCCTACGAGCAGTACTTC. Its protein is CASENSGSSYEQYF. The chain uses TRBV28 and TRBJ2-7; the match to TRBD2 covers 9 bases. This CDR3 spans 14 amino acids. The V gene end was trimmed by 8 bases and the J gene end by 0 bases; junction bases not matched to a gene: 5. Germline CDR1 and CDR2: MDHEN and SYDVKM.

The chain combines TRBV10-3 with TRBJ1-5, with D possibly TRBD1 on 5 matching bases. CDR3 size: 14 residues. The V end was cut by 6 bases, the J end by 0 bases, with 9 bases between. Germline V gene sequence: CDR1 ENHRY, CDR2 SYGVKD. The CDR3 DNA sequence: TGTGCCATCAGGGACAATAATAGCAATCAGCCCCAGCATTTT. This encodes CAIRDNNSNQPQHF.

The V call is TRBV2, the J call TRBJ1-6; D is undetermined. From germline, CDR1 is SNHLY and CDR2 FYNNEI. Trimming removed 4 bases at V and 0 bases at J, with 7 bases between. This CDR3 is built from 15 residues. CDR3 sequence (DNA): TGTGCCAGCAGTGGTGAGAGCTCCTATAATTCACCCCTCCACTTT. It is translated as CASSGESSYNSPLHF.

V and J are TRBV7-2 and TRBJ1-5; 8 positions match TRBD1. CDR1 and CDR2 from the germline V gene are SGHTA and FQGNSA. This CDR3 contains 17 residues. The V gene end was trimmed by 1 base and the J gene end by 6 bases; junction bases not matched to a gene: 11. The CDR3 protein is CASSLVVLRQGSQPQHF. The CDR3 coding sequence is TGTGCCAGCAGCTTAGTGGTGCTTCGACAGGGGAGTCAGCCCCAGCATTTT.

The chain is built from TRBV10-1 and TRBJ2-1, with 10 bases aligning to TRBD1. Per germline, CDR1 WNHNN and CDR2 SYGVQD (reference sequence). The CDR3 spans 16 residues. The ends lost 2 bases at V and 2 bases at J; junction bases unmatched: 3. The CDR3 nucleotides read TGCGCCAGCAGTGAGCCGGGACAGGGGACCTACAATGAGCAGTTCTTC. Its protein is CASSEPGQGTYNEQFF.

This clone was observed a single time. The V and J genes are TRBV12-3 or TRBV12-4 and TRBJ2-4; D is uncertain. This CDR3 is built from 13 residues. V shed 2 bases and J shed 0 bases, with 2 bases lying between them. CDR3 sequence: CASSLLAKNIQYF. The CDR3, as DNA: TGTGCCAGCAGTTTACTAGCCAAAAACATTCAGTACTTC.

V is TRBV7-9 and J is TRBJ1-1; perhaps TRBD1 as D (5 bases). Germline values: CDR1 SEHNR, CDR2 FQNEAQ (reference sequence). This CDR3 is 16 amino acids long. Trimming removed 2 bases from V and 0 bases from J, with 13 bases in between. The CDR3 nucleotides read TGTGCCAGCAGCTTAACCGGGGGGACCATGAACACTGAAGCTTTCTTT. Protein: CASSLTGGTMNTEAFF.

The chain recombines TRBV19 with TRBJ1-2, with 8 bases identical to TRBD1. Germline V gene sequence: CDR1 LNHDA, CDR2 SQIVND (reference sequence). This CDR3 has 15 amino acids. V gave up 2 bases and J gave up 8 bases; unmatched junction bases: 10. Here the CDR3 DNA reads TGTGCCAGTAGTATAAAGGGGCCGACAGGGGCCGGCTACACCTTC. It specifies CASSIKGPTGAGYTF.

The CDR3 bases are TGTGCCAGCAGAGGGACAGGGGGCGTTACACCCCTCCACTTT. Translating gives CASRGTGGVTPLHF. This chain connects TRBV6-5 to TRBJ1-6; 12 nucleotides agree with TRBD1. Germline CDR1 is MNHEY and CDR2 is SVGAGI. The CDR3 runs to 14 residues. V dropped 6 bases and J dropped 11; count of bases not matched to a gene: 5.

The chain carries TRBV7-6 and TRBJ1-6; D possibly corresponds to TRBD1 (6 bases). Trimming removed 5 bases at V and 8 bases at J, with 13 bases between. This CDR3 spans 14 amino acids. Germline V gene data show CDR1 as SGHVS and CDR2 as FNYEAQ. CDR3 sequence: CASSLGGGYSPLHF. The CDR3 DNA reads TGTGCCAGCAGCCTAGGGGGGGGGTATTCACCCCTCCACTTT.

The chain links TRBV3-1 (or the pseudogene TRBV3-2) to TRBJ2-5; no clear D. The CDR3 runs 11 residues. V was shortened by 6 bases and J by 4 bases, with 6 bases between the two germline ends. Germline V gene data show CDR1 as LGHDT and CDR2 as YNNKEL (reference sequence). CDR3 region: CASRRVETQYF. CDR3 nucleotide sequence: TGTGCCAGCAGACGGGTAGAGACCCAGTACTTC.

Only one count was recorded for this clone. The V call is TRBV7-9, the J call TRBJ2-2; D is uncertain. Germline assignment: CDR1 SEHNR and CDR2 FQNEAQ (reference sequence). The V gene lost 8 bases and the J gene lost 6 bases, with 7 bases spanning the gap. This CDR3 spans 11 amino acids. CDR3 nucleotide sequence: TGTGCCAGCGGCGACTCCGGGGAGCTGTTTTTT. Translating it yields CASGDSGELFF.

The chain is built from TRBV18 and TRBJ1-1; D gene uncertain. The CDR3 has 14 amino acids. With 2 bases removed from V and 4 bases from J, the gap between germline ends came to 11 bases. Germline V gene lookup returns CDR1 KGHSH and CDR2 LQKENI. CDR3 nucleotide sequence: TGTGCCAGCTCACCAGGACTAGGTTTCACTGAAGCTTTCTTT. Residues: CASSPGLGFTEAFF.

The chain is built from TRBV4-1 and TRBJ1-4; D is unclear. V lost 3 bases and J lost 3, with 11 bases in between. This CDR3 comprises 15 residues. The germline V gene encodes CDR1 MGHRA and CDR2 YSYEKL. In DNA form, the CDR3 reads TGCGCCAGCAGCCACACAAGTTTATCTAATGAAAAACTGTTTTTT. Translated, it gives CASSHTSLSNEKLFF.

The chain recombines TRBV15 with TRBJ2-1, with 8 positions matching TRBD2. Germline lookup yields CDR1 LNHNV and CDR2 YYDKDF (reference sequence). Trimming took 5 bases from V and 8 from J; bases not matched to a gene: 17. This CDR3 has 17 amino acids. The CDR3: CATSPMGGGRARDEQFF. The CDR3, as DNA: TGTGCCACCAGCCCCATGGGCGGGGGGAGGGCCAGGGATGAGCAGTTCTTC.

The chain uses TRBV10-3 and TRBJ2-1, with TRBD1 identical over 10 bases. In germline, CDR1 is ENHRY, CDR2 SYGVKD. The CDR3 has 15 amino acids. J was trimmed by 7 bases and V by 4 bases; bases with no gene match: 7. The CDR3 here is CAISAGQGRENEQFF. Here the CDR3 DNA reads TGTGCCATCAGTGCGGGACAGGGGAGGGAGAATGAGCAGTTCTTC.

The V call is TRBV30, the J call TRBJ2-1; D remains unclear. CDR3 length: 11 amino acids. The V end lost 5 bases, the J end lost 11 bases, and 13 bases lay between the germline ends. Germline V gene data show CDR1 as GTSNPN and CDR2 as SVGIG (reference sequence). The DNA for the CDR3 is TGTGCCTGGGGAATCGCAAACAAGCAGTTCTTC. Its translation: CAWGIANKQFF.

This clone has only one observation. CDR3 DNA: TGTGCCATCAGTGAACAGGGCCGAGATCAGCCCCAGCATTTT. As protein: CAISEQGRDQPQHF. The chain combines TRBV10-3 with TRBJ1-5, with D possibly being TRBD1 (6 bases). The CDR3 totals 14 residues. Germline lookup yields CDR1 ENHRY and CDR2 SYGVKD. With 3 bases removed from V and 5 bases from J, the gap between germline ends came to 11 bases.

The rearrangement links TRBV4-2 to TRBJ2-7, with D possibly being TRBD2 (5 bases). The CDR3 totals 12 residues. The germline CDR1 and CDR2 sequences are LGHNA and YNFKEQ. V shed 4 bases and J shed 5 bases, with 9 bases lying between them. CDR3 in amino acids: CASSPDGDEQYF. The CDR3 DNA reads TGTGCCAGCAGCCCTGACGGGGACGAGCAGTACTTC.

The genes are TRBV9 and TRBJ2-1, with D perhaps TRBD1 (5 bases). The CDR3 consists of 15 residues. Germline V lookup: CDR1 SGDLS, CDR2 YYNGEE. V gave up 0 bases and J gave up 8 bases, with 15 bases separating them. The CDR3 reads CASSVVTGSIHEQFF. The CDR3 DNA reads TGTGCCAGCAGCGTAGTTACAGGCTCGATCCATGAGCAGTTCTTC. The variable domain in full, completed from reference TRBV9 and TRBJ2-1, reads DSGVTQTPKHLITATGQRVTLRCSPRSGDLSVYWYQQSLDQGLQFLIQYYNGEERAKGNILERFSAQQFPDLHSELNLSSLELGDSALYFCASSVVTGSIHEQFFGPGTRLTVL.

The chain carries TRBV5-4 and TRBJ2-5; TRBD2 matches at 12 bases. Germline V lookup: CDR1 SGHNT, CDR2 YYREEE (reference sequence). The CDR3 extends over 15 amino acids. The trim removed 4 bases at V and 4 bases at J, leaving 5 bases unmatched. The CDR3 sequence: CASSRRLAGVETQYF. The CDR3 nucleotides read TGTGCCAGCAGCCGCAGACTAGCGGGAGTAGAGACCCAGTACTTC.

The J gene is TRBJ2-3, the V gene TRBV11-3; tentative D call: TRBD1 (6 bases). CDR3 length: 13 amino acids. Per the germline V gene, CDR1 is SGHNT and CDR2 is YENEEA. Trimming removed 6 bases at V and 3 bases at J, with 10 bases between. This chain's CDR3 is CASSPQGTDTQYF. The CDR3 region has the DNA TGTGCCAGCAGTCCACAGGGTACAGATACGCAGTATTTT.